This is a list of T cell receptor beta chains from one sample in a study of T cell repertoires in cytomegalovirus infection. TCRdb independently ran MiXCR on the reads; one entry per CDR3 protein. The top ten hold around 10% of the sample, which has about 130,000 distinct CDR3 sequences, almost 9% seen once. The sequenced material came from PBMCs. These receptors were taken from a human donor in good health (CMV status not recorded). Some clones in this sample may be carry-over from other donors' samples. Each CDR3 is given with its conserved first and last residue. Each record gives: D gene, V gene, clone size, J gene, CDR3 DNA, CDR3 protein. D genes are given only for firm matches. Rows give clone size only sometimes, using once, few, many, or a class for an expanded clone.

D gene: TRBD2
V gene: TRBV29-1
clone size: -
J gene: TRBJ2-1
CDR3 DNA: TGCAGCGTGCAAACCCCGGGACTAGCGGACAATGAGCAGTTCTTC
CDR3 protein: CSVQTPGLADNEQFF

D gene: TRBD1
V gene: TRBV7-3
clone size: many
J gene: TRBJ2-7
CDR3 DNA: TGTGCCAGCAGCGTTACAGGGGGTAACTCCTACGAGCAGTACTTC
CDR3 protein: CASSVTGGNSYEQYF

D gene: -
V gene: TRBV16
clone size: few
J gene: TRBJ2-7
CDR3 DNA: TGTGCCAGCAGCCAATCCCCCAGGAGCTCCTACGAGCAGTACTTC
CDR3 protein: CASSQSPRSSYEQYF

D gene: -
V gene: TRBV29-1
clone size: -
J gene: TRBJ1-1
CDR3 DNA: TGCAGCGTTGTAGCGGACACTGAAGCTTTCTTT
CDR3 protein: CSVVADTEAFF

D gene: TRBD2
V gene: TRBV18
clone size: -
J gene: TRBJ2-3
CDR3 DNA: TGTGCCAGCTCAGCTAGCGGGGGCTCAGATACGCAGTATTTT
CDR3 protein: CASSASGGSDTQYF

D gene: -
V gene: TRBV10-3
clone size: few
J gene: TRBJ1-3
CDR3 DNA: TGTGCCATCAGTGGAACCGTTGGAAACACCATATATTTT
CDR3 protein: CAISGTVGNTIYF

D gene: -
V gene: TRBV19
clone size: many
J gene: TRBJ2-5
CDR3 DNA: TGTGCCAGTACCGAACCTCGGGCAAATCAAGAGACCCAGTACTTC
CDR3 protein: CASTEPRANQETQYF

D gene: -
V gene: TRBV20-1
clone size: many
J gene: TRBJ2-5
CDR3 DNA: TGCAGTGCACAAATAACGATCCAAGAGACCCAGTACTTC
CDR3 protein: CSAQITIQETQYF

D gene: -
V gene: TRBV20-1
clone size: many
J gene: TRBJ1-6
CDR3 DNA: TGCAGTGCTAGAGGGACAGCTTCGGTCGATTCACCCCTCCACTTT
CDR3 protein: CSARGTASVDSPLHF

D gene: TRBD2
V gene: TRBV6-1
clone size: many
J gene: TRBJ2-3
CDR3 DNA: TGTGCCAGCGGGACCAATAGCGGGGGGGGTGAAGATACGCAGTATTTT
CDR3 protein: CASGTNSGGGEDTQYF

D gene: TRBD1
V gene: TRBV10-3
clone size: -
J gene: TRBJ1-2
CDR3 DNA: TGTGCCATCAGCGACCCACGTAGACAGGGGGCAGGAACCTTC
CDR3 protein: CAISDPRRQGAGTF

D gene: -
V gene: TRBV24-1
clone size: few
J gene: TRBJ1-5
CDR3 DNA: TGTGCCACCAGTTTCGGACAGAGCAATCAGCCCCAGCATTTT
CDR3 protein: CATSFGQSNQPQHF

D gene: -
V gene: TRBV5-8
clone size: -
J gene: TRBJ1-4
CDR3 DNA: TGTGCCAGCAAACAGCCCTGGAACCGCACTAATGAAAAACTGTTTTTT
CDR3 protein: CASKQPWNRTNEKLFF

D gene: -
V gene: TRBV7-9
clone size: many
J gene: TRBJ1-3
CDR3 DNA: TGTGCCAGCAGCTTAGGATCAGCTATCTCTGGAAACACCATATATTTT
CDR3 protein: CASSLGSAISGNTIYF

D gene: TRBD1
V gene: TRBV7-2
clone size: many
J gene: TRBJ2-7
CDR3 DNA: TGTGCCAGCAGCGACCCCGGGACAGGTTACGAGCAGTACTTC
CDR3 protein: CASSDPGTGYEQYF

D gene: -
V gene: TRBV6-5
clone size: -
J gene: TRBJ2-2
CDR3 DNA: TGTGCCAGCAGTGCGGACAACAGGGTCACCGGGGAGCTGTATTTT
CDR3 protein: CASSADNRVTGELYF

D gene: -
V gene: TRBV20-1
clone size: -
J gene: TRBJ1-5
CDR3 DNA: TGCAGTGCTAGAGATCTGGACGGTTATAGCAATCAGCCCCAGCATTTT
CDR3 protein: CSARDLDGYSNQPQHF

D gene: TRBD1
V gene: TRBV29-1
clone size: many
J gene: TRBJ1-2
CDR3 DNA: TGCAGCGGGGACAGGGGGCACGTTGATGGCTACACCTTC
CDR3 protein: CSGDRGHVDGYTF

D gene: TRBD1
V gene: TRBV29-1
clone size: few
J gene: TRBJ2-5
CDR3 DNA: TGCAGCGTTGCTAGGACAGGGGGCGGAGAGACCCAGTACTTC
CDR3 protein: CSVARTGGGETQYF

D gene: TRBD1
V gene: TRBV7-9
clone size: many
J gene: TRBJ1-3
CDR3 DNA: TGTGCCAGCAGCTTAGACCCGGGACAGGGGAGAAACACCATATATTTT
CDR3 protein: CASSLDPGQGRNTIYF

D gene: -
V gene: TRBV6-5
clone size: many
J gene: TRBJ2-3
CDR3 DNA: TGTGCCAGCAGCCGAGACCTTAAGGGGATTCCAGATACGCAGTATTTT
CDR3 protein: CASSRDLKGIPDTQYF

D gene: TRBD1
V gene: TRBV7-2
clone size: many
J gene: TRBJ2-1
CDR3 DNA: TGTGCCAGCAGCTCGGGACAGGGCCTCGATGAGCAGTTCTTC
CDR3 protein: CASSSGQGLDEQFF

D gene: -
V gene: TRBV12-5
clone size: -
J gene: TRBJ2-2
CDR3 DNA: TGTGCTAGTGGTCCCTCGGGGGGCTATAACACCGGGGAGCTGTTTTTT
CDR3 protein: CASGPSGGYNTGELFF

D gene: -
V gene: TRBV12-3/TRBV12-4
clone size: many
J gene: TRBJ2-3
CDR3 DNA: TGTGCCAGCAGGGCCCTGACAGATACGCAGTATTTT
CDR3 protein: CASRALTDTQYF

D gene: TRBD2
V gene: TRBV7-6
clone size: many
J gene: TRBJ2-1
CDR3 DNA: TGTGCCAGCAGCGCCGGGGGGGAGAGCTACAATGAGCAGTTCTTC
CDR3 protein: CASSAGGESYNEQFF

D gene: TRBD1
V gene: TRBV12-3/TRBV12-4
clone size: many
J gene: TRBJ1-1
CDR3 DNA: TGTGCCAGCAGCCACACCCGGGACAGGGGGCGGACTGAAGCTTTCTTT
CDR3 protein: CASSHTRDRGRTEAFF

D gene: -
V gene: TRBV29-1
clone size: few
J gene: TRBJ1-1
CDR3 DNA: TGCAGCGTTGAGGGACGGATGAACACTGAAGCTTTCTTT
CDR3 protein: CSVEGRMNTEAFF

D gene: -
V gene: TRBV29-1
clone size: many
J gene: TRBJ2-1
CDR3 DNA: TGCAGCGTTGAAGTTTACAGCAATGAGCAGTTCTTC
CDR3 protein: CSVEVYSNEQFF